The 20 T cell receptor beta chains in this list originate from one sample, sequenced in a study of blood T cell repertoires in COVID-19. Assay: immunoSEQ multiplex PCR; the TCRdb copy retains only in-frame clones and omits some. This sample carries about 240,000 clones, around 89% of them seen once, and the ten largest clones take 4.1%. Sequenced: PBMCs or T cells enriched from blood (not recorded which). These TCRs come from a woman in her twenties or thirties who had recovered from COVID-19.

The chain couples TRBV7-2 to TRBJ1-2; 9 bases fit TRBD1. In germline, CDR1 is SGHTA, CDR2 FQGNSA. The CDR3 has 17 residues. J lost 3 bases, V lost 2 bases, and 10 bases had no gene match. The CDR3, as DNA: TGTGCCAGCAGCTTATCCTATTTTGGGGACAGGGACTATGGCTACACCTTC. It is translated as CASSLSYFGDRDYGYTF.

The gene calls are TRBV15 and TRBJ1-2, with TRBD1 identical over 7 bases. V dropped 5 bases and J dropped 7; count of bases not matched to a gene: 19. CDR3 length equals 17 residues. Germline V lookup: CDR1 LNHNV, CDR2 YYDKDF (reference sequence). CDR3 DNA sequence: TGTGCCACCAGCCCCTACTCCCCGAGACAGGGACGTTGTGGCTACACCTTC. Its protein is CATSPYSPRQGRCGYTF. Based on the CDR3 plus reference TRBV15 and TRBJ1-2, the full variable domain is DAMVIQNPRYQVTQFGKPVTLSCSQTLNHNVMYWYQQKSSQAPKLLFHYYDKDFNNEADTPDNFQSRRPNTSFCFLDIRSPGLGDTAMYLCATSPYSPRQGRCGYTFGSGTRLTVV.

The V and J genes are TRBV5-4 and TRBJ2-3; 13 nucleotides match TRBD2. The CDR3 runs to 17 residues. V lost 0 bases to trimming and J lost 8 bases; unmatched junction nucleotides: 9. Germline-derived CDR1 and CDR2 are SGHNT and YYREEE (reference sequence). The CDR3 DNA reads as TGTGCCAGCAGCTTGGAGACTAGCGGGAGGTGGGGTGGTACGCAGTATTTT. Protein: CASSLETSGRWGGTQYF.

The chain combines TRBV7-2 with TRBJ1-5; D is ambiguous. V lost 6 bases, J lost 2 bases, and 14 bases lay in between. There are 15 residues in the CDR3. Germline assignment: CDR1 SGHTA and CDR2 FQGNSA. The CDR3 here is CASSIGVYGNQPQHF. The CDR3 DNA is TGTGCCAGCAGTATCGGGGTGTATGGCAATCAGCCCCAGCATTTT.

The chain links TRBV18 to TRBJ1-1; 7 nucleotides agree with TRBD1. Per germline, CDR1 KGHSH and CDR2 LQKENI. The CDR3 spans 15 residues. Trimming took 2 bases from V and 0 from J; bases not matched to a gene: 3. CDR3 residues: CASSPTTGMNTEAFF. The DNA for the CDR3 is TGTGCCAGCTCACCAACGACAGGGATGAACACTGAAGCTTTCTTT.

This clone occurred a few times. Other DNA sequences of this sample code for an identical CDR3. The V and J genes are TRBV25-1 and TRBJ2-2, with 7 bases that match TRBD1. After removal of 4 bases from V and 4 bases from J, the junction contained 0 bases not matched to a gene. Germline CDR1 MGHDK, CDR2 SYGVNS. The CDR3 extends over 13 amino acids. The CDR3 nucleotides are TGTGCCAGCAGTGGGACAGGCACCGGGGAGCTGTTTTTT. It translates to CASSGTGTGELFF. Complete variable domain (other parts from reference TRBV25-1 and TRBJ2-2): EADIYQTPRYLVIGTGKKITLECSQTMGHDKMYWYQQDPGMELHLIHYSYGVNSTEKGDLSSESTVSRIRTEHFPLTLESARPSHTSQYLCASSGTGTGELFFGEGSRLTVL.

This rearrangement joins TRBV27 to TRBJ1-2, with 9 bases that match TRBD1. V was clipped by 5 bases and J by 4 bases; unmatched bases: 2. There are 13 residues in the CDR3. Germline V gives CDR1 MNHEY, CDR2 SMNVEV (reference sequence). The DNA for the CDR3 is TGTGCCAGCAGTCAGACAGGGGGCTATGGCTACACCTTC. This gives the protein CASSQTGGYGYTF.

The rearrangement uses TRBV19 and TRBJ2-3; 10 positions match TRBD2. In germline, CDR1 is LNHDA, CDR2 SQIVND (reference sequence). This CDR3 has 17 residues. V was clipped by 5 bases and J by 4 bases; unmatched bases: 12. The CDR3 loop is CASSGGASGRFADTQYF. CDR3 nucleotides: TGTGCCAGTAGTGGGGGAGCTAGCGGGAGATTCGCAGATACGCAGTATTTT.

This chain joins TRBV4-1 and TRBJ1-2; D remains unclear. This CDR3 is 13 amino acids long. Germline V gene sequence: CDR1 MGHRA, CDR2 YSYEKL. With 0 bases removed from V and 3 bases from J, the gap between germline ends came to 5 bases. CDR3 in amino acids: CASSQDRDYGYTF. The CDR3 nucleotides are TGCGCCAGCAGCCAAGATAGAGACTATGGCTACACCTTC.

The rearrangement uses TRBV19 and TRBJ2-7; D possibly corresponds to TRBD1 (5 bases). The CDR3 consists of 15 residues. Germline V gene data show CDR1 as LNHDA and CDR2 as SQIVND (reference sequence). V lost 5 bases to trimming and J lost 1 base, with 15 bases between them. CDR3 in DNA: TGTGCCAGTAGTTCCGTCCCAGGGATTTCCTACGAGCAGTACTTC. It yields the protein CASSSVPGISYEQYF.

J is TRBJ1-1 and V is TRBV28; TRBD1 agrees at 7 bases. Germline-derived CDR1 and CDR2 are MDHEN and SYDVKM. V lost 7 bases, J lost 1 base, and 3 bases stayed unmatched. The CDR3 runs 13 residues. CDR3 region: CASTRTGNTEAFF. In DNA, the CDR3 is TGTGCCAGCACTCGGACAGGGAACACTGAAGCTTTCTTT.

The V call is TRBV10-3, the J call TRBJ2-1; TRBD2 agrees at 8 bases. Germline V gives CDR1 ENHRY, CDR2 SYGVKD. There are 20 residues in the CDR3. V gave up 3 bases and J gave up 1 base; unmatched junction bases: 17. In DNA, the CDR3 is TGTGCCATCAGTGAACGGGGTAGCGGGACTTATCTTCCATCCTACAATGAGCAGTTCTTC. It is translated as CAISERGSGTYLPSYNEQFF.

The chain employs TRBV4-1 and TRBJ1-2; 7 bases agree with TRBD1. CDR3 length equals 14 residues. The V gene end was trimmed by 6 bases and the J gene end by 3 bases; junction bases not matched to a gene: 7. Germline loops: CDR1 MGHRA, CDR2 YSYEKL. The CDR3 loop reads CASSRQGEYYGYTF. Here the CDR3 DNA reads TGCGCCAGCAGTCGACAGGGAGAGTACTATGGCTACACCTTC.

The V call is TRBV19, the J call TRBJ2-1, with D maybe TRBD1 (6 bases). The V and J ends lost 10 bases and 2 bases respectively, with 18 bases between them. Germline V gives CDR1 LNHDA, CDR2 SQIVND (reference sequence). The CDR3 is 15 residues long. The CDR3 DNA reads as TGTGCCACCGCAGCGACAGGCAGTACCTACAATGAGCAGTTCTTC. Its protein is CATAATGSTYNEQFF.

V gene TRBV19 combines with J gene TRBJ2-1, with 7 bases fitting TRBD1. V gave up 3 bases and J gave up 7 bases; unmatched junction bases: 9. The CDR3 sequence is 15 residues long. Germline V gene sequence: CDR1 LNHDA, CDR2 SQIVND (reference sequence). CDR3 protein: CASSIGGQLANEQFF. Written as DNA, the CDR3 is TGTGCCAGTAGTATTGGGGGACAGCTAGCTAATGAGCAGTTCTTC.

This chain joins TRBV28 and TRBJ1-1, with TRBD1 as a possible D gene (5 bases). Germline assignment: CDR1 MDHEN and CDR2 SYDVKM. The CDR3 is 18 amino acids. V gave up 3 bases and J gave up 3 bases, with 23 bases separating them. The CDR3 here is CASSLLKFGARAYTEAFF. The CDR3 DNA is TGTGCCAGCAGTTTGTTAAAGTTTGGGGCCCGGGCCTACACTGAAGCTTTCTTT.

The J gene is TRBJ2-3, the V gene TRBV18; 7 positions match TRBD1. In germline, CDR1 is KGHSH, CDR2 LQKENI. The J segment lost 1 base and the V segment lost 3 bases, leaving 4 bases of the junction unmatched. The CDR3 is 15 residues long. The DNA of the CDR3 is TGTGCCAGCTCACCCGGGACAGCCGGCACAGATACGCAGTATTTT. Protein product: CASSPGTAGTDTQYF.

V is TRBV6-5 and J is TRBJ1-2; D ambiguous. V was pared by 7 bases and J by 4 bases, with 13 bases between. This CDR3 is 13 amino acids long. CDR1 and CDR2 from the germline V gene are MNHEY and SVGAGI. The DNA of the CDR3 is TGTGCCAGCACCCGTCAAGCGGGCTATGGCTACACCTTC. Its translation: CASTRQAGYGYTF.

CDR3 amino acids: CASSLGTGRNQPQHF. CDR3 coding DNA: TGTGCCAGCTCACTTGGGACAGGTCGGAATCAGCCCCAGCATTTT. The rearrangement joins TRBV18 to TRBJ1-5; TRBD1 aligns across 8 bases. The V gene's germline CDR1 is KGHSH and CDR2 LQKENI. Losses at the gene ends were 4 bases for V and 4 bases for J; bases not matched to a gene: 6. The CDR3 covers 15 residues.

CDR3 DNA: TGTGCCAGCAGTCAGCAAGGGGGCACCAATGAAAAACTGTTTTTT. Protein: CASSQQGGTNEKLFF. This chain connects TRBV7-9 to TRBJ1-4; 7 bases match TRBD1. The CDR3 spans 15 residues. CDR1 and CDR2 (germline): SEHNR, FQNEAQ (reference sequence). V lost 6 bases, J lost 5 bases, and 9 bases stayed unmatched. The full variable domain, with the rest looked up from reference TRBV7-9 and TRBJ1-4, is DTGVSQNPRHKITKRGQNVTFRCDPISEHNRLYWYRQTLGQGPEFLTYFQNEAQLEKSRLLSDRFSAERPKGSFSTLEIQRTEQGDSAMYLCASSQQGGTNEKLFFGSGTQLSVL.